One TCR beta chain is described in this entry. This entry belongs to a study of control samples from healthy donors and cancer patients. The length of the CDR3 is 14 residues. Germline loops: CDR1 SGHNT, CDR2 YYREEE (reference sequence). V was pared by 3 bases and J by 5 bases, with 4 bases of the junction left unmatched. Sequencing was performed with immunoSEQ multiplex PCR; in TCRdb, only in-frame clones are kept and a portion is missing. Among over 65,000 clones listed, 85% to 90% were seen once. This clonotype was obtained from a woman in her forties or fifties with colorectal cancer. Sequenced input: PBMCs. The chain combines TRBV5-4 with TRBJ2-3, with TRBD2 matching 9 bases. The CDR3 reads CASSSKRGEDTQYF. In nucleotides, the CDR3 is TGTGCCAGCAGCTCAAAGCGGGGGGAAGATACGCAGTATTTT.